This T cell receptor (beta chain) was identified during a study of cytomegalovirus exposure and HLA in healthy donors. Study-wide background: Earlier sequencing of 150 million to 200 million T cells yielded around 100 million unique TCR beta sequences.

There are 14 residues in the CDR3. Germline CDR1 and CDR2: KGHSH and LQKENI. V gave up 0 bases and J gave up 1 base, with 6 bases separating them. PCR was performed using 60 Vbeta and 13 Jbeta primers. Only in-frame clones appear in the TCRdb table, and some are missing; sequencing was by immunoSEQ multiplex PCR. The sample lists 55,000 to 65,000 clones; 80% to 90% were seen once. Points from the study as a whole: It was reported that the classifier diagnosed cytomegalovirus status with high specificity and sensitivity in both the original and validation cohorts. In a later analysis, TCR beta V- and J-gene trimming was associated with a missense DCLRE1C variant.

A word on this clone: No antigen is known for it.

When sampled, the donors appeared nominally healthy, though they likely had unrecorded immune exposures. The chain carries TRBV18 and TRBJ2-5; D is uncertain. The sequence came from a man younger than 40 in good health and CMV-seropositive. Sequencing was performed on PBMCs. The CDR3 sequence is CASSPPSLQETQYF. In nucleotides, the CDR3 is TGTGCCAGCTCACCACCCTCCCTCCAAGAGACCCAGTACTTC.